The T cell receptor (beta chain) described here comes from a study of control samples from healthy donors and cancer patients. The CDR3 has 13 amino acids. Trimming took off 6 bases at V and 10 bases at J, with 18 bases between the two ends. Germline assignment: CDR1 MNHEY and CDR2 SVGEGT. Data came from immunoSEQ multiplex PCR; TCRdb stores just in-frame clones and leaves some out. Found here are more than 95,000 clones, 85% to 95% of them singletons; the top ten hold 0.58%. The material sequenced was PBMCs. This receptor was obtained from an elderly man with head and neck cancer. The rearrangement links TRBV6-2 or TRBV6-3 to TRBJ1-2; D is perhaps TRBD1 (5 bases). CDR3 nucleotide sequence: TGTGCCAGCAGCCCCTTCGCAGGGAACCTCTACACCTTC. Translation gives CASSPFAGNLYTF.